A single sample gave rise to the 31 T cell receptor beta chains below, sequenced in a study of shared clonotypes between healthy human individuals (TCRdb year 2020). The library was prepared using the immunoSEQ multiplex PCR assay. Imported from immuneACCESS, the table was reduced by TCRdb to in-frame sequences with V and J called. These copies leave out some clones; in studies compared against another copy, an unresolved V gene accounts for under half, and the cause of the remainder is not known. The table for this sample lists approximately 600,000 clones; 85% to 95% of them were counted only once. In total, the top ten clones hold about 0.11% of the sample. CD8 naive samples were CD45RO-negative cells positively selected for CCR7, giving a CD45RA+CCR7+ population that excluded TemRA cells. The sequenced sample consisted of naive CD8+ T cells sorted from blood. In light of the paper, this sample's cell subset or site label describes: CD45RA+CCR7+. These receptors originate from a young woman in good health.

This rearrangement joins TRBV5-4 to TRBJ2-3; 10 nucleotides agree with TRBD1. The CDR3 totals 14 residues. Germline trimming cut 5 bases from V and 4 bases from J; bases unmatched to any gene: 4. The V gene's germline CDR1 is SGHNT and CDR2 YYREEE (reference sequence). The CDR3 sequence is CASRGTGESDTQYF. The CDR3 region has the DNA TGTGCCAGCAGGGGGACAGGGGAGTCAGATACGCAGTATTTT.

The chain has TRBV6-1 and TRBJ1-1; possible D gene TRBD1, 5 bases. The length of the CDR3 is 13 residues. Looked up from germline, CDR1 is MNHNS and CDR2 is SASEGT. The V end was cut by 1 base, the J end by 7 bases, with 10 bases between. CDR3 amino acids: CASSEGLRGEAFF. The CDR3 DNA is TGTGCCAGCAGTGAAGGACTAAGGGGTGAAGCTTTCTTT.

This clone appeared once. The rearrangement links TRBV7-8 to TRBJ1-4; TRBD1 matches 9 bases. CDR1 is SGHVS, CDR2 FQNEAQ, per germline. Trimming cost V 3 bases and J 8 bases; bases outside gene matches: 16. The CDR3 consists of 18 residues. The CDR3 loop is CASSLEGQGPNRGEKLFF. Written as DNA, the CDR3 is TGTGCCAGCAGCTTGGAGGGACAGGGACCTAATCGGGGGGAAAAACTGTTTTTT.

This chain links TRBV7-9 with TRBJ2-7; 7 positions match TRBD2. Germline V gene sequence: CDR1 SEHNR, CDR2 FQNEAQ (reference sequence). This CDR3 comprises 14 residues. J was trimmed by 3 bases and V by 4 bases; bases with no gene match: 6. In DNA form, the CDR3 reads TGTGCCAGCAGCTCCATTATAGCGGGCTACGAGCAGTACTTC. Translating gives CASSSIIAGYEQYF. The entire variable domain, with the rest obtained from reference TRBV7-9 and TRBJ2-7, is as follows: DTGVSQNPRHKITKRGQNVTFRCDPISEHNRLYWYRQTLGQGPEFLTYFQNEAQLEKSRLLSDRFSAERPKGSFSTLEIQRTEQGDSAMYLCASSSIIAGYEQYFGPGTRLTVT.

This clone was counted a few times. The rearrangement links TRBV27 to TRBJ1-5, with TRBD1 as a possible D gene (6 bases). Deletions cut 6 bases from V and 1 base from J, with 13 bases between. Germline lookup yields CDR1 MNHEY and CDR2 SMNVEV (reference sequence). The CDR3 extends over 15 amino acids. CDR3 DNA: TGTGCCAGCAGAGCAGGGGTACGGAGCAATCAGCCCCAGCATTTT. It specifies CASRAGVRSNQPQHF.

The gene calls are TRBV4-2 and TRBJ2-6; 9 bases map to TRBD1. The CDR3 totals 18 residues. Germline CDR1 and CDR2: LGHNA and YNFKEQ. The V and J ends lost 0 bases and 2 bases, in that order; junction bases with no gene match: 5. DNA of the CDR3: TGTGCCAGCAGCCAAGACCAGACAGGGGGACCTGGGGCCAACGTCCTGACTTTC. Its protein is CASSQDQTGGPGANVLTF.

The DNA for the CDR3 is TGCGCCAGCAGCCAAGCGGTAGCGGGATTATCCTACGAGCAGTACTTC. Translation: CASSQAVAGLSYEQYF. The genes are TRBV4-1 and TRBJ2-7, with TRBD2 identical over 8 bases. Germline trimming cut 1 base from V and 1 base from J; bases unmatched to any gene: 6. CDR1 MGHRA and CDR2 YSYEKL come from the germline V gene. The CDR3 runs to 16 residues.

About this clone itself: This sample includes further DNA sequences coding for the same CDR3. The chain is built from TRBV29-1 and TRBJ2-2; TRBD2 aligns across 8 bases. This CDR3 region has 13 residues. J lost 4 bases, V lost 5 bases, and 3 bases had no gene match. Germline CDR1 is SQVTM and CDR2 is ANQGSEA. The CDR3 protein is CSVRAGVTGELFF. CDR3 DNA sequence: TGCAGCGTTAGAGCGGGAGTCACCGGGGAGCTGTTTTTT.

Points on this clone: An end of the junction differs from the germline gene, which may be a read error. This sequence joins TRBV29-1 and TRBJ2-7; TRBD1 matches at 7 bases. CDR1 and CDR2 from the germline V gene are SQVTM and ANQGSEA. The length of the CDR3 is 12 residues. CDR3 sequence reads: CSVEDREYEQYF. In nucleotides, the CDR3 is TGCAGCGTGGAAGACAGGGAGTACGAGCAGTACTTC.

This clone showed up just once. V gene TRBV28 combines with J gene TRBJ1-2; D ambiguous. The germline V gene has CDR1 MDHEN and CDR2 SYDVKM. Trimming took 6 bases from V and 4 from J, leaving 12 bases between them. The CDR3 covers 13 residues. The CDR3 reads CASRVQGSYGYTF. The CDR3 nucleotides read TGTGCCAGCAGGGTCCAAGGGTCCTATGGCTACACCTTC.

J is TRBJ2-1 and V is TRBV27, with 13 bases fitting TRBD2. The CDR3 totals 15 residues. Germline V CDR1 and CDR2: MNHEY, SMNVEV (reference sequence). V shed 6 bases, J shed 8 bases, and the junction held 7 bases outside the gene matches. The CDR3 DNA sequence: TGTGCCAGCAGACAACTAGCGGGAGGGCCCTATGAGCAGTTCTTC. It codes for CASRQLAGGPYEQFF.

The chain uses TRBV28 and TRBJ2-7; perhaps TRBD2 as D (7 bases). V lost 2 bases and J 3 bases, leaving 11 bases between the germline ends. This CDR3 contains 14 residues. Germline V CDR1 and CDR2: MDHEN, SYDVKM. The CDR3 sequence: CASSLLGGVYEQYF. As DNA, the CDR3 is TGTGCCAGCAGTTTACTAGGGGGGGTCTACGAGCAGTACTTC.

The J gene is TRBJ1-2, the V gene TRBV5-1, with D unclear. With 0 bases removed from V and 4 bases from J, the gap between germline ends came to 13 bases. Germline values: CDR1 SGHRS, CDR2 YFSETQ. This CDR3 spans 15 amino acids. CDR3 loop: CASSLEAPVGYGYTF. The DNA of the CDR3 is TGCGCCAGCAGCTTGGAGGCACCAGTAGGCTATGGCTACACCTTC.

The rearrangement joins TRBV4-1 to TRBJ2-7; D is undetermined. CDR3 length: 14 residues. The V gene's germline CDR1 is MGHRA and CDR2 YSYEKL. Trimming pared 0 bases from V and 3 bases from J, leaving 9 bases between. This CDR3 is CASSQDLGVYEQYF. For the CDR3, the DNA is TGCGCCAGCAGCCAAGATTTAGGAGTCTACGAGCAGTACTTC.

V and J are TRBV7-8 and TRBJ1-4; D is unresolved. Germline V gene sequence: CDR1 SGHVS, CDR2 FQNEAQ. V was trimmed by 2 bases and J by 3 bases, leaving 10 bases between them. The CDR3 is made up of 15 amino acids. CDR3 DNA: TGTGCCAGCAGCTTATACGGTGACTCTAATGAAAAACTGTTTTTT. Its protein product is CASSLYGDSNEKLFF. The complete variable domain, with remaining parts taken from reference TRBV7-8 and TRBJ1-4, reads GAGVSQSPRYKVAKRGQDVALRCDPISGHVSLFWYQQALGQGPEFLTYFQNEAQLDKSGLPSDRFFAERPEGSVSTLKIQRTQQEDSAVYLCASSLYGDSNEKLFFGSGTQLSVL.

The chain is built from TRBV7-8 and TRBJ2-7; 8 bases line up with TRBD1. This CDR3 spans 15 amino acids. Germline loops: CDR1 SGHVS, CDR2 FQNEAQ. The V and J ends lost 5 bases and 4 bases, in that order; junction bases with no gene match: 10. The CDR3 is CASSLGTGPSYEQYF. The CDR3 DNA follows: TGTGCCAGCAGCCTCGGGACAGGTCCGTCGTACGAGCAGTACTTC.

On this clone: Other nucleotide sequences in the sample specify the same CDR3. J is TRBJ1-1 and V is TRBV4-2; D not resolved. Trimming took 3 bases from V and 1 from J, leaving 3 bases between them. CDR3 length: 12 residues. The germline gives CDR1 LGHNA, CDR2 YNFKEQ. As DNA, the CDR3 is TGTGCCAGCAGCCAGGGGAACACTGAAGCTTTCTTT. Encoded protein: CASSQGNTEAFF.

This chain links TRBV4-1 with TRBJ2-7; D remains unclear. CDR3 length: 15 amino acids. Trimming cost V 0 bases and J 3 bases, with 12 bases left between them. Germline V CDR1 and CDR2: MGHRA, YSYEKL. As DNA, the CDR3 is TGCGCCAGCAGCCAAGAGGAATCAGAGAACTACGAGCAGTACTTC. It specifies CASSQEESENYEQYF.

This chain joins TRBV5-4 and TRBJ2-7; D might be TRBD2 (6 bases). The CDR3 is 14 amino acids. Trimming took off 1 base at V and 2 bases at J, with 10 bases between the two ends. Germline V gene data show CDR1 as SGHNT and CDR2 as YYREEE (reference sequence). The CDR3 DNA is TGTGCCAGCAGCTTGTCATGGGGGGCCTACGAGCAGTACTTC. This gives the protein CASSLSWGAYEQYF.

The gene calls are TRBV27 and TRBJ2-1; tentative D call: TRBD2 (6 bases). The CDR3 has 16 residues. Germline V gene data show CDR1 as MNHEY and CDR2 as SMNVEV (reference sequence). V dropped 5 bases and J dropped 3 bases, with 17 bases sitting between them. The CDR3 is CASSTSVADLYNEQFF. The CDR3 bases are TGTGCCAGCAGTACCTCCGTAGCGGATCTCTACAATGAGCAGTTCTTC.

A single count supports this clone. The CDR3 coding sequence is TGTGCCAGCAGTCCAACCGGGGAGAGCCACGAGCAGTACTTC. As protein: CASSPTGESHEQYF. The V gene is TRBV6-5, the J gene TRBJ2-7; the D gene is possibly TRBD2 (5 bases). From germline, CDR1 is MNHEY and CDR2 SVGAGI. The CDR3 extends over 14 amino acids. V lost 5 bases and J 5 bases, leaving 16 bases between the germline ends.

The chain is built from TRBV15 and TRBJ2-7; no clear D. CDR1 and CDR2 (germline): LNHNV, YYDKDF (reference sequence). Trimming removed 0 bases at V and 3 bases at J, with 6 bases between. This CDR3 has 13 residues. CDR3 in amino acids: CATSRDPIYEQYF. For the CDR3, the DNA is TGTGCCACCAGCAGAGATCCCATCTACGAGCAGTACTTC.

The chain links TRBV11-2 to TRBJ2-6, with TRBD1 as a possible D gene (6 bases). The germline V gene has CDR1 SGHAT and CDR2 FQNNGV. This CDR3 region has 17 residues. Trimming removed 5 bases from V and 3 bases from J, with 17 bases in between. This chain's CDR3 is CASSTRASGDGANVLTF. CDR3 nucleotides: TGTGCCAGCAGCACCCGAGCCTCAGGGGATGGGGCCAACGTCCTGACTTTC.

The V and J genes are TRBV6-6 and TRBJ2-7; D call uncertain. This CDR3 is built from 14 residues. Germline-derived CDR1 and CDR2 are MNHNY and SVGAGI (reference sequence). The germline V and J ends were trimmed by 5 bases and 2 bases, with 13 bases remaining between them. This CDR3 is CASSISRSAYEQYF. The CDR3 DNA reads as TGTGCCAGCAGTATCAGTAGGAGCGCCTACGAGCAGTACTTC.

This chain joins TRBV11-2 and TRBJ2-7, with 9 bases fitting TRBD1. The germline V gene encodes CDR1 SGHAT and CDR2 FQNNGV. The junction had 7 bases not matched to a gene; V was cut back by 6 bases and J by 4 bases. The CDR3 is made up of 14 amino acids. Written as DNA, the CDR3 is TGTGCCAGCAGTTATCCGGGACAGGGATACGAGCAGTACTTC. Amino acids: CASSYPGQGYEQYF.

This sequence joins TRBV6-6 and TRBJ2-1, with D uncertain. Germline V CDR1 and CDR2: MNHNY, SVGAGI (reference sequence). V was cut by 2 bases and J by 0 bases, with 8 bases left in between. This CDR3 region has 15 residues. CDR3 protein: CASSYAARSYNEQFF. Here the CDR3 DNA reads TGTGCCAGCAGTTACGCGGCGCGCTCCTACAATGAGCAGTTCTTC.

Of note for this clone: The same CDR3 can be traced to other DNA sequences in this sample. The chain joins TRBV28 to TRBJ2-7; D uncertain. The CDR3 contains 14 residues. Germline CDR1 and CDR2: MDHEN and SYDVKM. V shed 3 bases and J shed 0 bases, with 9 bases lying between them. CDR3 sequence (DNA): TGTGCCAGCAGTTTGATGGGTAGCTCCTACGAGCAGTACTTC. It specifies CASSLMGSSYEQYF.

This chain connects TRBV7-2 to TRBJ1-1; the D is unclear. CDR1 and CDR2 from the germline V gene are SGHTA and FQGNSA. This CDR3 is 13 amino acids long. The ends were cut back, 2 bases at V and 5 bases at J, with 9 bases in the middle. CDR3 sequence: CASSLSWRTEAFF. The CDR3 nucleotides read TGTGCCAGCAGCTTATCCTGGAGGACTGAAGCTTTCTTT.

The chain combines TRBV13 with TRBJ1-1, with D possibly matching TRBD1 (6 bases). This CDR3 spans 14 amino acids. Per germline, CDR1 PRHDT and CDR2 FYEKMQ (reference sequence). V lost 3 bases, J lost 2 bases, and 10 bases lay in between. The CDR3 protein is CASSLGGSNTEAFF. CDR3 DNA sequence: TGTGCCAGCAGCTTGGGGGGCTCAAACACTGAAGCTTTCTTT. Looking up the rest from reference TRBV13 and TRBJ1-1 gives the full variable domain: AAGVIQSPRHLIKEKRETATLKCYPIPRHDTVYWYQQGPGQDPQFLISFYEKMQSDKGSIPDRFSAQQFSDYHSELNMSSLELGDSALYFCASSLGGSNTEAFFGQGTRLTVV.

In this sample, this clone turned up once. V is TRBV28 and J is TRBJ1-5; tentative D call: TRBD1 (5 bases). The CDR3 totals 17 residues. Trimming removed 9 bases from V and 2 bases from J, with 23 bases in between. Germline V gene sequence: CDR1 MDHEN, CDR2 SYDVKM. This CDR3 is CASDPGRTSWGNQPQHF. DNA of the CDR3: TGTGCCAGTGATCCGGGACGGACCTCATGGGGCAATCAGCCCCAGCATTTT. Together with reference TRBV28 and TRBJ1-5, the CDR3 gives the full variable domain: DVKVTQSSRYLVKRTGEKVFLECVQDMDHENMFWYRQDPGLGLRLIYFSYDVKMKEKGDIPEGYSVSREKKERFSLILESASTNQTSMYLCASDPGRTSWGNQPQHFGDGTRLSIL.

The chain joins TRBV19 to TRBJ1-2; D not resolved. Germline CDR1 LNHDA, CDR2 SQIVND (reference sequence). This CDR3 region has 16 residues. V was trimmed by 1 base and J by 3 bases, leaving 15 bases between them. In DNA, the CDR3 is TGTGCCAGTAGTATAGGCGCCGGGATATATGACTATGGCTACACCTTC. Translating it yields CASSIGAGIYDYGYTF. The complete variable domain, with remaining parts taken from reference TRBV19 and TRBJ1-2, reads DGGITQSPKYLFRKEGQNVTLSCEQNLNHDAMYWYRQDPGQGLRLIYYSQIVNDFQKGDIAEGYSVSREKKESFPLTVTSAQKNPTAFYLCASSIGAGIYDYGYTFGSGTRLTVV.